This passage covers 7 T cell receptor beta chains from one sample sequenced in a study of cytomegalovirus exposure and HLA in healthy donors. 13 Jbeta primers and 60 Vbeta primers were used for the PCR. TCRdb's table, derived via immunoSEQ multiplex PCR, lists solely in-frame clones and lacks some. The table has roughly 190,000 clones, about 81% seen once; the top ten hold over 4%. The specimen sequenced was PBMCs. These receptors were collected from a man aged 25 to 40 in good health and CMV-seropositive.

This clone has more than one count but fewer than ten. The chain has TRBV7-3 and TRBJ2-7; possibly TRBD1 for D (6 bases). The germline CDR1 and CDR2 sequences are SGHTA and FQGTGA. Trimming pared 3 bases from V and 4 bases from J, leaving 10 bases between. The CDR3 loop spans 13 amino acids. The CDR3 region is CASSFAQGYEQYF. As DNA, the CDR3 is TGTGCCAGCAGCTTCGCCCAGGGGTACGAGCAGTACTTC.

This chain uses TRBV2 with TRBJ2-5, with 10 bases matching TRBD2. The DNA end is more similar to TRBJ2-7, so the J call may be wrong. Looked up from germline, CDR1 is SNHLY and CDR2 is FYNNEI. The CDR3 covers 15 residues. CDR3 protein: CASSASSGGSYEQYF. The DNA for the CDR3 is TGTGCCAGCAGTGCTTCTAGCGGGGGCTCCTACGAGCAGTACTTC.

V and J are TRBV30 and TRBJ2-2, with 7 positions matching TRBD1. This CDR3 is built from 16 residues. V lost 7 bases and J lost 2; bases outside the gene matches: 13. Per the germline V gene, CDR1 is GTSNPN and CDR2 is SVGIG (reference sequence). In nucleotides, the CDR3 is TGTGCCTACCCTTTGACAGGGACGTTAAACACCGGGGAGCTGTTTTTT. Amino acid sequence: CAYPLTGTLNTGELFF.

The rearrangement links TRBV7-2 to TRBJ2-7; D might be TRBD2 (5 bases). The germline gives CDR1 SGHTA, CDR2 FQGNSA. The CDR3 runs to 17 residues. V shed 5 bases and J shed 1 base, with 21 bases lying between them. Here the CDR3 DNA reads TGTGCCAGCAGCCCTATGGCTCTAGCTCGTGGATCCTACGAGCAGTACTTC. Its translation: CASSPMALARGSYEQYF.

This rearrangement joins TRBV5-4 to TRBJ2-3; D call uncertain. Germline-derived CDR1 and CDR2 are SGHNT and YYREEE (reference sequence). With 0 bases removed from V and 6 bases from J, the gap between germline ends came to 11 bases. This CDR3 region has 14 residues. The CDR3 here is CASSLGDQRDTQYF. CDR3 DNA: TGTGCCAGCAGCTTGGGTGATCAGAGGGATACGCAGTATTTT.

V is TRBV6-5 and J is TRBJ2-7; a weak D match, TRBD1 (6 bases). Deletions cut 6 bases from V and 0 bases from J, with 12 bases between. The germline gives CDR1 MNHEY, CDR2 SVGAGI. The CDR3 totals 14 residues. CDR3 nucleotides: TGTGCCAGCAGGAAGACAGGACGCTCCTACGAGCAGTACTTC. It translates to CASRKTGRSYEQYF.

This clone was detected only a few times. This sequence joins TRBV16 and TRBJ2-7; tentative D call: TRBD1 (6 bases). Trimming removed 0 bases from V and 3 bases from J, with 21 bases in between. This CDR3 contains 18 residues. The germline gives CDR1 KGHSY, CDR2 FQNENV. The CDR3 DNA reads as TGTGCCAGCAGCCAATCATTCGGTGGGGACACCCTTTACTACGAGCAGTACTTC. Protein: CASSQSFGGDTLYYEQYF.